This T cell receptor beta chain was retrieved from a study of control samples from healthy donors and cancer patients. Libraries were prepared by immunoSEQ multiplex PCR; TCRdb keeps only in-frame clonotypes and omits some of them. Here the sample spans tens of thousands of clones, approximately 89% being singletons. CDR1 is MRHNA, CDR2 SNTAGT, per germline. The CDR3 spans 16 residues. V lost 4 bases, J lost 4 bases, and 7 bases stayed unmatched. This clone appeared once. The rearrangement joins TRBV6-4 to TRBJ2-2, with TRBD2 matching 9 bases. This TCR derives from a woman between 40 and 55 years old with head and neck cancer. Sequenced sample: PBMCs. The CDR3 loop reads CASSAVGLASTGELFF. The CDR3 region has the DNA TGTGCCAGCAGTGCCGTGGGACTAGCTAGCACCGGGGAGCTGTTTTTT.